This entry lists 27 T cell receptor beta chains sequenced from one sample in a study of cytomegalovirus exposure and HLA in healthy donors. The PCR used 60 Vbeta and 13 Jbeta primers. Some clones are missing from TCRdb's copy, which holds only in-frame ones; the method was immunoSEQ multiplex PCR. The sample lists around 170,000 clones, approximately 78% occurring once. Sequencing used PBMCs. The receptors here all came from a woman aged 18-35 years in good health and CMV-seronegative.

The chain has TRBV7-2 and TRBJ2-7, with 11 bases identical to TRBD2. This CDR3 spans 18 amino acids. The V and J ends lost 5 bases and 2 bases, in that order; junction bases with no gene match: 14. Germline assignment: CDR1 SGHTA and CDR2 FQGNSA. The CDR3 nucleotides read TGTGCCAGCAGCGCCAGTCAGCCTAGCGGGGGGTACCCCTACGAGCAGTACTTC. Translated: CASSASQPSGGYPYEQYF.

The CDR3 sequence is CSVVRQDYGYTF. In nucleotides, the CDR3 is TGCAGCGTAGTCCGACAGGACTATGGCTACACCTTC. V gene TRBV29-1 combines with J gene TRBJ1-2, with D tentatively TRBD1 (6 bases). CDR3 size: 12 residues. Germline V gives CDR1 SQVTM, CDR2 ANQGSEA. Trimming shortened V by 6 bases and J by 3 bases, and 11 bases separated the two germline ends.

This chain connects TRBV10-3 to TRBJ1-6, with TRBD1 matching 9 bases. The junction had 1 base not matched to a gene; V was cut back by 2 bases and J by 8 bases. The V gene's germline CDR1 is ENHRY and CDR2 SYGVKD. This CDR3 is 14 amino acids long. This chain's CDR3 is CAISERTGDSPLHF. The CDR3 DNA is TGTGCCATCAGTGAGCGGACAGGGGATTCACCCCTCCACTTT.

V and J are TRBV5-1 and TRBJ2-1, with D possibly being TRBD1 (5 bases). Trimming pared 4 bases from V and 8 bases from J, leaving 16 bases between. The V gene's germline CDR1 is SGHRS and CDR2 YFSETQ. This CDR3 contains 14 residues. The CDR3 nucleotides are TGCGCCAGCAGCCAGCGAGGTGGGGCCTATGAGCAGTTCTTC. This encodes CASSQRGGAYEQFF.

This clone was counted once. The chain employs TRBV25-1 and TRBJ2-2, with 7 bases fitting TRBD2. The trim removed 3 bases at V and 0 bases at J, leaving 4 bases unmatched. The CDR3 covers 16 residues. CDR1 is MGHDK, CDR2 SYGVNS, per germline. CDR3 nucleotides: TGTGCCAGCAGTGATACTAGCGCCGCGAACACCGGGGAGCTGTTTTTT. It translates to CASSDTSAANTGELFF.

V is TRBV18 and J is TRBJ1-1; 8 nucleotides match TRBD1. Germline CDR1 KGHSH, CDR2 LQKENI. CDR3 length equals 17 residues. J lost 3 bases, V lost 3 bases, and 12 bases had no gene match. The DNA for the CDR3 is TGTGCCAGCTCACCGTCCCGGACAGGGCCAGGGGACACTGAAGCTTTCTTT. Its protein is CASSPSRTGPGDTEAFF.

The chain recombines TRBV2 with TRBJ2-5, with D perhaps matching TRBD1 (6 bases). The germline V and J ends were trimmed by 8 bases and 0 bases, with 7 bases remaining between them. CDR1 is SNHLY and CDR2 is FYNNEI in the germline V gene. The CDR3 has 12 residues. The CDR3 sequence is CASGTHQETQYF. DNA of the CDR3: TGTGCCAGCGGGACACACCAAGAGACCCAGTACTTC.

J is TRBJ2-7 and V is TRBV6-1, with TRBD1 matching over 8 bases. The CDR3 has 20 amino acids. Germline V gene lookup returns CDR1 MNHNS and CDR2 SASEGT. The ends lost 1 base at V and 2 bases at J; junction bases unmatched: 19. CDR3 loop: CASSEGTGIPTAGGTYEQYF. The CDR3 DNA reads as TGTGCCAGCAGTGAAGGGACAGGGATCCCTACAGCGGGTGGAACCTACGAGCAGTACTTC.

V gene TRBV27 combines with J gene TRBJ2-7; 7 bases line up with TRBD2. There are 14 residues in the CDR3. Germline loops: CDR1 MNHEY, CDR2 SMNVEV (reference sequence). V was pared by 2 bases and J by 6 bases, with 7 bases of the junction left unmatched. The CDR3 sequence: CASSLGLAEIEQYF. The CDR3 region has the DNA TGTGCCAGCAGTTTAGGGCTAGCGGAGATCGAGCAGTACTTC.

The chain recombines TRBV27 with TRBJ1-6; perhaps TRBD1 as D (6 bases). CDR1 and CDR2 from the germline V gene are MNHEY and SMNVEV (reference sequence). The V end lost 5 bases, the J end lost 8 bases, and 22 bases lay between the germline ends. There are 17 residues in the CDR3. CDR3 DNA: TGTGCCAGCAGTATCCTTCCCGCCAGGGGAGGGTATTCACCCCTCCACTTT. Translating gives CASSILPARGGYSPLHF.

In the case of this clone: This sample also contains other DNA sequences that code for the same CDR3. The CDR3 loop is CASSLSGRYEQYF. The DNA of the CDR3 is TGTGCCAGCAGCTTAAGCGGGAGATACGAGCAGTACTTC. This rearrangement joins TRBV7-9 to TRBJ2-7; TRBD2 matches at 8 bases. The CDR3 consists of 13 residues. The germline gives CDR1 SEHNR, CDR2 FQNEAQ (reference sequence). V lost 2 bases, J lost 4 bases, and 1 base stayed unmatched.

This clone was detected only a few times. The chain has TRBV6-5 and TRBJ1-1; no clear D gene. Trimming took off 0 bases at V and 1 base at J, with 6 bases between the two ends. The CDR3 contains 14 residues. From germline, CDR1 is MNHEY and CDR2 SVGAGI. In DNA, the CDR3 is TGTGCCAGCAGTTACTCGTTCAGGAACACTGAAGCTTTCTTT. It is translated as CASSYSFRNTEAFF.

V is TRBV7-9 and J is TRBJ2-2, with D perhaps TRBD2 (5 bases). The CDR3 extends over 14 amino acids. Trimming took off 4 bases at V and 8 bases at J, with 14 bases between the two ends. Germline values: CDR1 SEHNR, CDR2 FQNEAQ (reference sequence). In DNA form, the CDR3 reads TGTGCCAGCAGCTCCGACCGGGAAGGTGGGGAGCTGTTTTTT. Amino acids: CASSSDREGGELFF.

The rearrangement joins TRBV6-1 to TRBJ2-1; 15 nucleotides match TRBD2. Per the germline V gene, CDR1 is MNHNS and CDR2 is SASEGT. The junction had 6 bases not matched to a gene; V was cut back by 9 bases and J by 9 bases. The CDR3 has 14 amino acids. The CDR3 coding sequence is TGTGCCAGTAGAGGGACTAGCGGGAGGATTGAGCAGTTCTTC. Its translation: CASRGTSGRIEQFF.

The V and J genes are TRBV11-3 and TRBJ1-1; the D gene is possibly TRBD1 (6 bases). The germline gives CDR1 SGHNT, CDR2 YENEEA. The CDR3 runs 13 residues. The V gene lost 3 bases and the J gene lost 2 bases, with 7 bases spanning the gap. The CDR3 protein is CASSLDSNTEAFF. The CDR3 DNA reads as TGTGCCAGCAGCTTGGACAGTAACACTGAAGCTTTCTTT.

This clone was detected once. The CDR3: CASSFGAGGDTDTQYF. The DNA for the CDR3 is TGCGCCAGCAGCTTTGGAGCGGGAGGAGACACAGATACGCAGTATTTT. The V and J genes are TRBV5-1 and TRBJ2-3, with 9 nucleotides matching TRBD2. Per germline, CDR1 SGHRS and CDR2 YFSETQ. This CDR3 region has 16 residues. With 2 bases clipped from V and 2 bases from J, the junction kept 6 bases outside the gene matches.

This clone was seen more than once but under ten times. The chain uses TRBV5-4 and TRBJ1-2; no firm D call. The germline V gene has CDR1 SGHNT and CDR2 YYREEE (reference sequence). Trimming shortened V by 6 bases and J by 3 bases, and 18 bases separated the two germline ends. The CDR3 spans 15 residues. CDR3 DNA sequence: TGTGCCAGCACTGTTTCCGTATCCGGGGACTATGGCTACACCTTC. This gives the protein CASTVSVSGDYGYTF.

The J gene is TRBJ2-7, the V gene TRBV7-9; tentatively, D is TRBD2 (5 bases). The CDR3 is made up of 13 amino acids. V was clipped by 6 bases and J by 3 bases, with 12 bases between them. Germline CDR1 SEHNR, CDR2 FQNEAQ (reference sequence). In DNA, the CDR3 is TGTGCCAGCAGACAAGGACGGGGCTACGAGCAGTACTTC. Protein product: CASRQGRGYEQYF.

This clone turned up a few times. This sequence joins TRBV7-2 and TRBJ2-1; possibly TRBD2 for D (5 bases). There are 14 residues in the CDR3. The V and J ends lost 3 bases and 6 bases respectively, with 12 bases between them. Germline V gene data show CDR1 as SGHTA and CDR2 as FQGNSA. The CDR3 spells CASSFGGPSNEQFF. CDR3 bases: TGTGCCAGCAGCTTCGGAGGCCCAAGCAATGAGCAGTTCTTC.

The rearrangement uses TRBV7-8 and TRBJ2-2; 10 nucleotides match TRBD1. This CDR3 is 18 amino acids long. The germline V gene encodes CDR1 SGHVS and CDR2 FQNEAQ. Trimming cost V 1 base and J 6 bases; bases outside gene matches: 11. In DNA, the CDR3 is TGTGCCAGCAGCTTAGGATCCCCGGGACAGGGGAGGGCCGGGGAGCTGTTTTTT. Protein: CASSLGSPGQGRAGELFF.

This clone was counted only a few times. The chain is built from TRBV7-3 and TRBJ2-1; TRBD2 matches 9 bases. Germline CDR1 SGHTA, CDR2 FQGTGA. Trimming removed 5 bases from V and 8 bases from J; junction bases left unmatched: 10. The CDR3 length is 15 residues. The CDR3 spells CASSQTGTSPDEQFF. The CDR3 DNA is TGTGCCAGCAGCCAGACCGGGACTAGCCCCGATGAGCAGTTCTTC.

The chain couples TRBV25-1 to TRBJ2-5; maybe TRBD2 (6 bases). The CDR3 sequence is 16 residues long. The V gene lost 4 bases and the J gene lost 3 bases, with 18 bases spanning the gap. Germline values: CDR1 MGHDK, CDR2 SYGVNS. Written as DNA, the CDR3 is TGTGCCAGCAGTGTTGGAGGGGCCCTACAAGAAGAGACCCAGTACTTC. Its protein product is CASSVGGALQEETQYF.

This clone has ten or more counts. The gene calls are TRBV19 and TRBJ2-1, with TRBD1 matching 7 bases. This CDR3 is built from 14 residues. Trimming took 6 bases from V and 2 from J; bases not matched to a gene: 4. Germline loops: CDR1 LNHDA, CDR2 SQIVND (reference sequence). CDR3 sequence: CASSRDSTYNEQFF. The CDR3 coding sequence is TGTGCCAGTAGCCGGGACAGCACCTACAATGAGCAGTTCTTC.

The rearrangement links TRBV30 to TRBJ2-5; D is undetermined. The length of the CDR3 is 12 residues. V was shortened by 6 bases and J by 5 bases, with 13 bases between the two germline ends. The germline gives CDR1 GTSNPN, CDR2 SVGIG (reference sequence). The CDR3, as DNA: TGTGCCTGCCAGGTTGGCTCTGAGACCCAGTACTTC. Its translation: CACQVGSETQYF.

The V and J genes are TRBV7-2 and TRBJ1-5; D may be TRBD1 (6 bases). Deletions cut 3 bases from V and 3 bases from J, with 15 bases between. Germline V gives CDR1 SGHTA, CDR2 FQGNSA. The CDR3 contains 16 residues. The CDR3, as DNA: TGTGCCAGCAGCTTCTGGACAGAAAACTTCAATCAGCCCCAGCATTTT. Translating it yields CASSFWTENFNQPQHF.

The chain links TRBV20-1 to TRBJ1-2; D possibly corresponds to TRBD1 (5 bases). The germline V and J ends were trimmed by 6 bases and 8 bases, with 13 bases remaining between them. The CDR3 has 11 amino acids. Per the germline V gene, CDR1 is DFQATT and CDR2 is SNEGSKA (reference sequence). The CDR3 spells CSAREGQGYTF. The CDR3 DNA sequence: TGCAGTGCCAGGGAAGGCCAGGGCTACACCTTC.

The rearrangement uses TRBV28 and TRBJ1-5; 7 bases agree with TRBD1. The CDR3 has 15 amino acids. CDR1 is MDHEN, CDR2 SYDVKM, per germline. V was pared by 3 bases and J by 3 bases, with 5 bases of the junction left unmatched. This chain's CDR3 is CASSFRQGDNQPQHF. The CDR3 DNA follows: TGTGCCAGCAGTTTCAGGCAGGGGGACAATCAGCCCCAGCATTTT. The full variable domain, in which reference TRBV28 and TRBJ1-5 provide the parts outside the CDR3, is DVKVTQSSRYLVKRTGEKVFLECVQDMDHENMFWYRQDPGLGLRLIYFSYDVKMKEKGDIPEGYSVSREKKERFSLILESASTNQTSMYLCASSFRQGDNQPQHFGDGTRLSIL.